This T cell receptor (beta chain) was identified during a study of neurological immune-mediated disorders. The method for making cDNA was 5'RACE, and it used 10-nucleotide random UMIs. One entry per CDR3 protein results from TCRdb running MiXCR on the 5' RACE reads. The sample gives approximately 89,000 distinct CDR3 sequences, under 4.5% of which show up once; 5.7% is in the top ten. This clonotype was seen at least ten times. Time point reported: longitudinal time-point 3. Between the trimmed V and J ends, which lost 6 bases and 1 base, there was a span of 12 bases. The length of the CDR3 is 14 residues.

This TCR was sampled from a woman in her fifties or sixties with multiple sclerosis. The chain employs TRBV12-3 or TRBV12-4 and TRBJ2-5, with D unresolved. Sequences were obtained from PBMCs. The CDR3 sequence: CASRPWAPQETQYF. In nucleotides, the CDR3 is TGTGCCAGCAGACCCTGGGCACCCCAAGAGACCCAGTACTTC.